The rows below give T cell receptor beta chains drawn from one sample of a study of T cells in Graves' hyperthyroidism and ophthalmopathy. TCRdb fed the multiplex PCR reads into MiXCR, producing one record per CDR3 protein. This table has about 400,000 distinct CDR3 sequences, nearly 15% appearing once. Material: blood. All receptors come from a woman aged 55-69 years with Graves' ophthalmopathy. Both conserved end residues are part of each CDR3. The D gene is left open where the match is weak. Not all rows give a size; the values are once, few, many and, for expanded clones, a class.

once	TRBV11-2	TRBJ2-7	TRBD2	CASSRYGTSESYEQYF	TGTGCCAGCAGCCGGTACGGGACTAGCGAGTCCTACGAGCAGTACTTC
many	TRBV7-3	TRBJ2-2	.	CASSHEPGTGELFF	TGTGCCAGCAGCCACGAACCTGGCACCGGGGAGCTGTTTTTT
many	TRBV28	TRBJ2-7	.	CASSPSDRVEGYF	TGTGCCAGCAGTCCGAGTGACCGGGTCGAGGGGTACTTC
many	TRBV28	TRBJ2-1	.	CASSTRDGITYNEQFF	TGTGCCAGCAGCACTCGGGACGGAATTACATACAATGAGCAGTTCTTC
.	TRBV4-1	TRBJ2-3	.	CASSHVRAGPADTQYF	TGCGCCAGCAGCCACGTTCGGGCAGGGCCAGCAGATACGCAGTATTTT
many	TRBV3-1	TRBJ2-7	.	CASSQGDFYEQYF	TGTGCCAGCAGCCAAGGGGACTTCTACGAGCAGTACTTC
many	TRBV4-1	TRBJ1-4	.	CASSAGRANEKLFF	TGCGCCAGCAGCGCAGGGAGGGCTAATGAAAAACTGTTTTTT
.	TRBV5-1	TRBJ2-1	.	CASSHPRTGSLYRNNEQFF	TGCGCCAGCAGCCATCCTCGGACGGGATCTCTGTATCGAAACAATGAGCAGTTCTTC
many	TRBV12-5	TRBJ2-5	.	CASGYLGQTGGETQYF	TGTGCTAGTGGTTATCTAGGCCAAACCGGGGGAGAGACCCAGTACTTC
many	TRBV7-9	TRBJ1-5	.	CASSLGTQDSNQPQHF	TGTGCCAGCAGCTTAGGGACCCAAGATAGCAATCAGCCCCAGCATTTT
.	TRBV6-2/TRBV6-3	TRBJ2-7	.	CASSSEEQYF	TGTGCCAGCAGCTCAGAGGAGCAGTACTTC
many	TRBV27	TRBJ2-3	.	CASSFLSTDTQYF	TGTGCCAGCAGTTTTTTGTCCACAGATACGCAGTATTTT
.	TRBV12-3/TRBV12-4	TRBJ1-1	TRBD1	CASRGDRGLFEAFF	TGTGCCAGCAGGGGGGACAGGGGCTTGTTTGAAGCTTTCTTT
many	TRBV30	TRBJ2-1	.	CAWTPVRGPSGEQFF	TGTGCCTGGACCCCAGTACGGGGCCCATCCGGTGAGCAGTTCTTC
few	TRBV12-3/TRBV12-4	TRBJ1-5	TRBD1	CASSFGTGEGQPQHF	TGTGCCAGCAGTTTCGGGACAGGGGAGGGTCAGCCCCAGCATTTT
.	TRBV5-1	TRBJ2-1	TRBD2	CASSWVAGNYNEQFF	TGCGCCAGCAGCTGGGTAGCGGGGAACTACAATGAGCAGTTCTTC
many	TRBV12-3/TRBV12-4	TRBJ2-1	TRBD1	CASSSLEQGWREQFF	TGTGCCAGCAGTTCCCTCGAACAGGGGTGGCGTGAGCAGTTCTTC
many	TRBV28	TRBJ2-7	TRBD2	CASSIGGSGDEQYF	TGTGCCAGCAGTATAGGCGGGAGCGGCGACGAGCAGTACTTC
few	TRBV24-1	TRBJ2-3	.	CATSDQDGATDTQYF	TGTGCCACCAGTGACCAGGACGGGGCCACAGATACGCAGTATTTT
few	TRBV7-9	TRBJ2-1	TRBD2	CASSGRDYLGNEQFF	TGTGCCAGCAGCGGCCGGGACTACCTAGGCAATGAGCAGTTCTTC
many	TRBV20-1	TRBJ2-4	.	CSARELQGGKNIQYF	TGCAGTGCTAGAGAGCTTCAGGGGGGCAAAAACATTCAGTACTTC
.	TRBV9	TRBJ1-6	TRBD1	CASSVDGQASTPLHF	TGTGCCAGCAGCGTTGACGGACAGGCTTCTACACCCCTCCACTTT
many	TRBV20-1	TRBJ2-7	.	CSASRGGVEQYF	TGCAGTGCTAGCCGAGGAGGGGTCGAGCAGTACTTC
few	TRBV12-3/TRBV12-4	TRBJ1-2	.	CASSLKGGTGNYGYTF	TGTGCCAGCAGTTTAAAAGGGGGAACGGGAAACTATGGCTACACCTTC
many	TRBV11-2	TRBJ2-1	.	CASSSRGNEQFF	TGTGCCAGCAGCTCTAGGGGGAATGAGCAGTTCTTC
many	TRBV28	TRBJ2-3	.	CASSLGARRDKSTDTQYF	TGTGCCAGCAGTTTGGGAGCGCGCCGGGACAAGAGCACAGATACGCAGTATTTT
many	TRBV6-2/TRBV6-3	TRBJ2-4	.	CASAQRERLSAKNIQYF	TGTGCCAGCGCCCAACGGGAGAGATTATCGGCCAAAAACATTCAGTACTTC
.	TRBV28	TRBJ1-6	TRBD1	CASKPTGEVSPLHF	TGTGCCAGCAAACCGACAGGGGAGGTTTCACCCCTCCACTTT
few	TRBV30	TRBJ2-7	.	CAWSPGLNYEQYF	TGTGCCTGGAGTCCGGGACTTAACTACGAGCAGTACTTC
many	TRBV11-1	TRBJ1-1	TRBD1	CASSVGQGSYEAFF	TGTGCCAGCAGCGTCGGACAGGGGAGCTATGAAGCTTTCTTT
few	TRBV7-2	TRBJ2-6	TRBD1	CASSLGTGGGSGANVLTF	TGTGCCAGCAGCCTCGGGACAGGGGGGGGGTCTGGGGCCAACGTCCTGACTTTC
many	TRBV19	TRBJ2-1	.	CASSIPGSSYNEQFF	TGTGCCAGTAGTATCCCCGGGTCCTCCTACAATGAGCAGTTCTTC
many	TRBV2	TRBJ1-2	.	CASSEPERYGYTF	TGTGCCAGCAGTGAACCAGAACGCTATGGCTACACCTTC
.	TRBV4-2	TRBJ1-1	.	CASSRTGISEAFF	TGTGCCAGCAGCCGAACAGGGATTTCTGAAGCTTTCTTT
many	TRBV20-1	TRBJ2-3	TRBD2	CSARSGLADNTDTQYF	TGCAGTGCTAGATCCGGACTAGCGGATAACACAGATACGCAGTATTTT
many	TRBV12-3/TRBV12-4	TRBJ2-1	TRBD2	CASSSTPGGSSYNEQFF	TGTGCCAGCAGTTCCACCCCCGGGGGGAGCTCCTACAATGAGCAGTTCTTC
few	TRBV5-1	TRBJ2-6	.	CASSFPRANVLTF	TGCGCCAGCAGCTTTCCGCGGGCCAACGTCCTGACTTTC